This TCR beta chain was sequenced in a study of OX40 agonist ivuxolimab in advanced cancers. TCRdb keeps only in-frame clones here, not all; method: immunoSEQ multiplex PCR. The table lists tens of thousands of clones, approximately 86% of them singletons. In its sample, this clone was seen once. The V and J ends lost 4 bases and 8 bases, in that order; junction bases with no gene match: 6. CDR1 MDHEN and CDR2 SYDVKM come from the germline V gene. The CDR3 runs 14 residues. This receptor was obtained from an adult with an advanced solid tumor such as melanoma, head and neck, liver or kidney cancer. The material was CD4+ or CD8+ T cells sorted from blood, obtained in a trial of the OX40 agonist ivuxolimab. The chain joins TRBV28 to TRBJ1-5; 9 bases line up with TRBD1. For the CDR3, the DNA is TGTGCCAGCAGTTGGACAGGGGAGATCAAGCCCCAGCATTTT. Translated: CASSWTGEIKPQHF.